The next 20 T cell receptor beta chains were all read from a single sample in a study of metastatic and nonmetastatic thyroid tumors. Using MiXCR, TCRdb re-called clones from the PCR reads. The table lists 27,000 or so clones, roughly 14% of them singletons. Thyroid surgery had not been preceded by any treatment in any patient. The sample consisted of blood. The source is a male donor with papillary thyroid cancer or a benign thyroid nodule (not recorded which). Some clones in this sample may be carry-over from other donors' samples.

This clone has a count of ten or more. The CDR3 loop is CSASDAGSYNEQFF. The CDR3 nucleotides are TGCAGTGCTAGTGACGCAGGATCCTACAATGAGCAGTTCTTC. The V gene is TRBV20-1, the J gene TRBJ2-1; D is uncertain. This CDR3 contains 14 residues. Trimming took 3 bases from V and 1 from J, leaving 10 bases between them. Germline-derived CDR1 and CDR2 are DFQATT and SNEGSKA (reference sequence).

This clone was picked up many times. The same CDR3 can be traced to other DNA sequences in this sample. This chain links TRBV29-1 with TRBJ1-2; TRBD1 is a possible D gene (6 bases). The CDR3 covers 12 residues. Germline V lookup: CDR1 SQVTM, CDR2 ANQGSEA. Trimming took off 4 bases at V and 4 bases at J, with 10 bases between the two ends. CDR3 region: CSVVGASYGYTF. CDR3 nucleotides: TGCAGCGTTGTGGGGGCCTCCTATGGCTACACCTTC.

This clone is categorized as medium-sized (0.01 to 0.1%). The rearrangement joins TRBV6-5 to TRBJ1-6; 9 positions agree with TRBD1. The CDR3 length is 16 residues. CDR1 is MNHEY and CDR2 is SVGAGI in the germline V gene. The ends lost 2 bases at V and 7 bases at J; junction bases unmatched: 6. CDR3 sequence: CASSYGGQGVNSPLHF. The DNA for the CDR3 is TGTGCCAGCAGTTACGGGGGACAGGGAGTAAATTCACCCCTCCACTTT.

This clone was recorded many times. CDR3 region: CASRATGGSTDTQYF. DNA for the CDR3: TGTGCCAGCAGAGCGACAGGGGGTTCCACAGATACGCAGTATTTT. The chain couples TRBV2 to TRBJ2-3; 9 nucleotides match TRBD1. The CDR3 extends over 15 amino acids. Trimming at V came to 6 bases and at J to 2 bases, leaving 6 bases not matched to a gene. Germline V gene lookup returns CDR1 SNHLY and CDR2 FYNNEI.

This clone has ten or more counts. The chain uses TRBV11-1 and TRBJ1-2; TRBD1 matches 7 bases. The CDR3 has 13 residues. Per the germline V gene, CDR1 is SGHAT and CDR2 is FQDESV (reference sequence). Trimming removed 5 bases from V and 11 bases from J; junction bases left unmatched: 11. In DNA form, the CDR3 reads TGTGCCAGCAGCAGCGGACAGGCGTCATCGTACACCTTC. Translated: CASSSGQASSYTF.

This clone appeared many times. The chain combines TRBV29-1 with TRBJ1-2, with a weak D call TRBD1 (5 bases). There are 12 residues in the CDR3. CDR1 SQVTM and CDR2 ANQGSEA come from the germline V gene. V lost 6 bases to trimming and J lost 2 bases, with 10 bases between them. The CDR3 sequence: CSVWDGNYGYTF. The CDR3 DNA sequence: TGCAGCGTCTGGGACGGGAACTATGGCTACACCTTC.

This clone has a count of ten or more. The chain links TRBV9 to TRBJ1-2; D ambiguous. CDR1 and CDR2 from the germline V gene are SGDLS and YYNGEE. Trimming removed 6 bases from V and 7 bases from J, with 16 bases in between. The CDR3 contains 13 residues. The CDR3 sequence: CASKEGPSGGYTF. CDR3 coding DNA: TGTGCCAGCAAGGAGGGCCCTTCTGGTGGCTACACCTTC.

This clone was picked up many times. The chain joins TRBV7-9 to TRBJ2-7; no clear D. This CDR3 has 13 residues. Germline V gene sequence: CDR1 SEHNR, CDR2 FQNEAQ (reference sequence). Trimming removed 4 bases at V and 4 bases at J, with 11 bases between. CDR3 sequence: CASSSTLGYEQYF. CDR3 nucleotide sequence: TGTGCCAGCAGCTCTACGCTGGGGTACGAGCAGTACTTC.

This clone came up many times. The V and J genes are TRBV10-2 and TRBJ1-1, with D possibly matching TRBD1 (6 bases). The V gene lost 0 bases and the J gene lost 5 bases, with 19 bases spanning the gap. Looked up from germline, CDR1 is WSHSY and CDR2 is SAAADI. The CDR3 contains 17 residues. The CDR3 sequence is CASSESRGGTSETEAFF. For the CDR3, the DNA is TGCGCCAGCAGTGAGTCTCGAGGGGGGACTAGCGAGACTGAAGCTTTCTTT.

This clone was counted at least ten times. The chain links TRBV11-1 to TRBJ2-1, with unresolved D. V was shortened by 5 bases and J by 6 bases, with 17 bases between the two germline ends. The CDR3 runs to 15 residues. Germline CDR1 and CDR2: SGHAT and FQDESV (reference sequence). This CDR3 is CASSPTPQGRNEQFF. CDR3 nucleotides: TGTGCCAGCAGCCCTACTCCCCAAGGGCGCAATGAGCAGTTCTTC.

This clone occurred many times. The V gene is TRBV5-1, the J gene TRBJ2-3; 9 bases fit TRBD2. V gave up 6 bases and J gave up 6 bases; unmatched junction bases: 14. The CDR3 runs 16 residues. The germline V gene has CDR1 SGHRS and CDR2 YFSETQ. The CDR3 here is CASTSESGRISDTQYF. The CDR3 DNA reads TGCGCCAGCACTTCCGAAAGCGGGAGGATCAGCGATACGCAGTATTTT.

This clone occurred many times. A much larger clone lies one base from this, so it may be a read error. This same CDR3 is encoded by further DNA sequences in the sample. This chain connects TRBV10-1 to TRBJ2-3; D ambiguous. Per germline, CDR1 WNHNN and CDR2 SYGVQD (reference sequence). This CDR3 region has 13 residues. The CDR3 region has the DNA TGCGCCAGCAGTGAGCGCTCTACAGATACGCAGTATTTC. Translating gives CASSERSTDTQYF.

With respect to this clone: The germline gene is not matched at one end of the junction; a read error may be the cause. CDR3 DNA: TGTGCCAGCAGCCGGACGTTAGTAGGAACAGGTACGCAGTATTTT. Translation: CASSRTLVGTGTQYF. This rearrangement joins TRBV6-1 to TRBJ2-3, with D perhaps matching TRBD1 (5 bases). CDR3 length equals 15 residues. The germline V gene has CDR1 MNHNS and CDR2 SASEGT.

This clone appeared many times. V gene TRBV6-5 combines with J gene TRBJ1-3; D may be TRBD1 (6 bases). Germline-derived CDR1 and CDR2 are MNHEY and SVGAGI. This CDR3 region has 18 residues. V was cut by 5 bases and J by 0 bases, with 20 bases left in between. This CDR3 is CASSPADNRASSGNTIYF. The CDR3 DNA follows: TGTGCCAGCAGTCCAGCCGACAACAGGGCCAGCTCTGGAAACACCATATATTTT.

This clone was found many times. The chain uses TRBV2 and TRBJ2-7; D ambiguous. CDR3 length: 12 residues. The V end was cut by 8 bases, the J end by 3 bases, with 11 bases between. Germline V gene sequence: CDR1 SNHLY, CDR2 FYNNEI. The CDR3 is CASCRASYEQYF. As DNA, the CDR3 is TGTGCCAGCTGTAGGGCGAGCTACGAGCAGTACTTC. The full variable domain, its missing parts supplied by reference TRBV2 and TRBJ2-7, is EPEVTQTPSHQVTQMGQEVILRCVPISNHLYFYWYRQILGQKVEFLVSFYNNEISEKSEIFDDQFSVERPDGSNFTLKIRSTKLEDSAMYFCASCRASYEQYFGPGTRLTVT.

The sample holds a few counts of this clone. The chain links TRBV20-1 to TRBJ2-5, with 9 nucleotides matching TRBD2. The germline V gene encodes CDR1 DFQATT and CDR2 SNEGSKA (reference sequence). CDR3 length: 17 residues. Trimming at V came to 5 bases and at J to 1 base, leaving 14 bases not matched to a gene. The CDR3 DNA sequence: TGCAGTGCTTACAGTCAATTTAGCGGGAGCACCCAAGAGACCCAGTACTTC. Encoded protein: CSAYSQFSGSTQETQYF.

This clone was detected ten times or more. The rearrangement links TRBV11-2 to TRBJ2-3; tentative D call: TRBD2 (5 bases). V lost 2 bases to trimming and J lost 6 bases, with 21 bases between them. The CDR3 totals 17 residues. Germline CDR1 SGHAT, CDR2 FQNNGV. The chain's CDR3 is CASSLFEGPTLRDTQYF. CDR3 bases: TGTGCCAGCAGCTTATTCGAGGGTCCCACCCTGCGGGATACGCAGTATTTT.

The V and J genes are TRBV20-1 and TRBJ2-1; D is uncertain. CDR1 and CDR2 from the germline V gene are DFQATT and SNEGSKA (reference sequence). The CDR3 sequence is 16 residues long. Trimming removed 6 bases from V and 4 bases from J, with 22 bases in between. CDR3 amino acids: CSAASNRARSYNEQFF. DNA for the CDR3: TGCAGTGCCGCCTCTAATCGGGCGAGGTCTTACAATGAGCAGTTCTTC.

In this sample, this clone turned up many times. The chain uses TRBV12-3 or TRBV12-4 and TRBJ2-3; TRBD2 agrees at 13 bases. The CDR3 sequence is 18 residues long. The ends lost 3 bases at V and 4 bases at J; junction bases unmatched: 10. The CDR3 is CASSFLVYTSGRADTQYF. CDR3 DNA sequence: TGTGCCAGCAGTTTTCTGGTCTACACTAGCGGGAGGGCAGATACGCAGTATTTT.

This clone was seen repeatedly, ten times or more. This chain joins TRBV2 and TRBJ1-2; D might be TRBD1 (6 bases). Germline CDR1 and CDR2: SNHLY and FYNNEI. This CDR3 contains 11 residues. V lost 11 bases to trimming and J lost 3 bases, with 10 bases between them. For the CDR3, the DNA is TGTGCCGGACAGAGTTACTATGGCTACACCTTC. Translated, it gives CAGQSYYGYTF.